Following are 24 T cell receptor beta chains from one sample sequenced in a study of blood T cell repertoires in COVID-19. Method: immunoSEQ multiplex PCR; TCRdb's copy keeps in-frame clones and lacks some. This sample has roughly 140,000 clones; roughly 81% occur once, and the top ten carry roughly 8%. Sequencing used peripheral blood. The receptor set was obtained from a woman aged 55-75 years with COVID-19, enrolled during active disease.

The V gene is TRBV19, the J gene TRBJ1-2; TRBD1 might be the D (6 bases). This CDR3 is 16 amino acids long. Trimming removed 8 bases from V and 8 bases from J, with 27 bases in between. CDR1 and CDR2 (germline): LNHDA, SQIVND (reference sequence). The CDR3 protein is CASEGSGNRVGSGYTF. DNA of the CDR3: TGTGCCAGTGAGGGATCTGGGAACAGGGTGGGTAGCGGCTACACCTTC.

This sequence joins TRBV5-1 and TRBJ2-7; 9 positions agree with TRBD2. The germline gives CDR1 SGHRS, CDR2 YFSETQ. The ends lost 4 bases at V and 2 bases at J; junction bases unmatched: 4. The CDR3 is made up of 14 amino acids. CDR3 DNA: TGCGCCAGCAGCGGGTTAGCGGGAGCCTACGAGCAGTACTTC. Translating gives CASSGLAGAYEQYF.

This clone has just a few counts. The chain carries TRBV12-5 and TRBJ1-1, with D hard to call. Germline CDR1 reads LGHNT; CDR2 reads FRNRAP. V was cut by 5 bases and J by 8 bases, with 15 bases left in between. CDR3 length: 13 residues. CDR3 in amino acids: CASGPREEREAFF. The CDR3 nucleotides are TGTGCTAGTGGTCCTCGCGAAGAGAGGGAAGCTTTCTTT.

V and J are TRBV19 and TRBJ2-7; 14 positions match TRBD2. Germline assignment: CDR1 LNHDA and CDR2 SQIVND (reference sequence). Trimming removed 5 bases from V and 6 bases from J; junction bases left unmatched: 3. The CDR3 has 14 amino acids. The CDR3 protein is CASSRLAGGSEQYF. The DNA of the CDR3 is TGTGCCAGTAGTCGACTAGCGGGAGGGAGCGAGCAGTACTTC.

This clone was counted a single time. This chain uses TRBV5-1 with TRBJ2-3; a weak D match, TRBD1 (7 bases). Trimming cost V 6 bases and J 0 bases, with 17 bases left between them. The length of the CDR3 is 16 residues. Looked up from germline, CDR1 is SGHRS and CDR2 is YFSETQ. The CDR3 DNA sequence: TGCGCCAGCATCCCTCCGACAGGGACTAGCACAGATACGCAGTATTTT. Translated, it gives CASIPPTGTSTDTQYF.

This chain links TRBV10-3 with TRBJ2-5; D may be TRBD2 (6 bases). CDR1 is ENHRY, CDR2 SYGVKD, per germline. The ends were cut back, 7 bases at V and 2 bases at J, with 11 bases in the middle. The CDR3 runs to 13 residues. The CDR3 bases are TGTGCCATCAACCGGGACTTGCAAGAGACCCAGTACTTC. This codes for CAINRDLQETQYF.

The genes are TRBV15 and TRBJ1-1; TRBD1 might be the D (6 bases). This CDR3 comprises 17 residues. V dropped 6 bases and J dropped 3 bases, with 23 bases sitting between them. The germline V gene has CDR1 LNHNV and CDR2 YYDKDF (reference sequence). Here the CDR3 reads CATSLYTGRLWDTEAFF. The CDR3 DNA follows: TGTGCCACCAGTTTATATACAGGGAGACTATGGGACACTGAAGCTTTCTTT.

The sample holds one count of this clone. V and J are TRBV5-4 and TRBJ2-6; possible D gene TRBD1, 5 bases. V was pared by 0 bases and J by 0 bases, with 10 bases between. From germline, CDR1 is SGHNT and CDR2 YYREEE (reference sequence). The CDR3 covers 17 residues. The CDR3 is CASSLGGPFSGANVLTF. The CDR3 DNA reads TGTGCCAGCAGCTTGGGGGGCCCCTTCTCTGGGGCCAACGTCCTGACTTTC.

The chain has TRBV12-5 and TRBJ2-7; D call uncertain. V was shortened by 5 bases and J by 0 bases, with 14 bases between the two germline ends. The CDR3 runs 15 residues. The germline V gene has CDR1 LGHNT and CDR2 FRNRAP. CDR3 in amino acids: CASGPSSRSSYEQYF. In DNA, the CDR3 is TGTGCTAGTGGTCCCTCATCGCGGAGCTCCTACGAGCAGTACTTC.

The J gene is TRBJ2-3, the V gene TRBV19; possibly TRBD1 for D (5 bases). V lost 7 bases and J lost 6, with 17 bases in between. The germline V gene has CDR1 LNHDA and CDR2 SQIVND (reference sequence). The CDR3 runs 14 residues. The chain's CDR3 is CASTRGAAGDTQYF. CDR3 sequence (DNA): TGTGCCAGTACTCGCGGAGCCGCAGGGGATACGCAGTATTTT.

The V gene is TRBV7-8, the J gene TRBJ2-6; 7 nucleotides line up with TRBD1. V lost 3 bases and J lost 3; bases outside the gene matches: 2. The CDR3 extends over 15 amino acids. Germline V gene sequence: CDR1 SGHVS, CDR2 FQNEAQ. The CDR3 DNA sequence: TGTGCCAGCAGCTTGAGACAGGGTGGGGCCAACGTCCTGACTTTC. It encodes CASSLRQGGANVLTF.

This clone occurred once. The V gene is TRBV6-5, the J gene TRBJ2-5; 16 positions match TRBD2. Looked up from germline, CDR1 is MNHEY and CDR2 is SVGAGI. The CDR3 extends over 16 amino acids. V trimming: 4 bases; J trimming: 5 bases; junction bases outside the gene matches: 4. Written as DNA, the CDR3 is TGTGCCAGCAGTTCTGGGACTAGCGGGAGGGCGGAGACCCAGTACTTC. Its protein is CASSSGTSGRAETQYF.

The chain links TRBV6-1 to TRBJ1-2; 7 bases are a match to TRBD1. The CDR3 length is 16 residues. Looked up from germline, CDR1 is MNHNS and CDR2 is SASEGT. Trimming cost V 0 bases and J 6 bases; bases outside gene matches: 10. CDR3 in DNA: TGTGCCAGCAGTGAAGCCCGGACAGGTTGGGGGAATGGCTACACCTTC. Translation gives CASSEARTGWGNGYTF.

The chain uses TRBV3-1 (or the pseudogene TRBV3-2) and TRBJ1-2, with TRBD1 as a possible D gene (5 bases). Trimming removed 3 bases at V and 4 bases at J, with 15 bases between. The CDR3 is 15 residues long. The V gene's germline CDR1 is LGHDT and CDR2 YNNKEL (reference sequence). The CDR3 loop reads CASSQNSKGLYGYTF. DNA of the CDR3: TGTGCCAGCAGCCAGAATTCGAAGGGGCTCTATGGCTACACCTTC.

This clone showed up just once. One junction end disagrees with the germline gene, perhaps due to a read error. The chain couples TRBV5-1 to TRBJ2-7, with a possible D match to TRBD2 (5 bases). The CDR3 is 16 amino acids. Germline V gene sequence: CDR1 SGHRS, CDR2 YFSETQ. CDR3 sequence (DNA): TGCGCCAGCACCTTGCGGAGGTCGGGTGTGGAGAACGAGCAGTACTTC. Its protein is CASTLRRSGVENEQYF.

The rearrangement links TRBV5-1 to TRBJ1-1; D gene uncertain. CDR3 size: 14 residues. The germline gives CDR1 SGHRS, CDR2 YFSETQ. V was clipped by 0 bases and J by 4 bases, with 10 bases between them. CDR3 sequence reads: CASSLETEGTEAFF. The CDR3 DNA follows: TGCGCCAGCAGCTTGGAAACAGAAGGCACTGAAGCTTTCTTT.

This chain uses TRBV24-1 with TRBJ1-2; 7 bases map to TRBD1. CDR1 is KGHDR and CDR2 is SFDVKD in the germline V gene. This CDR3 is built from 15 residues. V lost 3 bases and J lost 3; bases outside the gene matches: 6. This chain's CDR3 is CATSDPSTGDYGYTF. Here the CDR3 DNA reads TGTGCCACCAGTGATCCTTCCACAGGGGACTATGGCTACACCTTC.

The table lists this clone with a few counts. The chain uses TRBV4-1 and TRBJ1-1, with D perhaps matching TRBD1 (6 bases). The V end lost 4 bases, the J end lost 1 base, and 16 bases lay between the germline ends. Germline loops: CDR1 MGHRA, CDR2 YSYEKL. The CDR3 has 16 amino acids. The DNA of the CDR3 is TGCGCCAGCAGCCCAGGGGCAATCGCGGGGAACACTGAAGCTTTCTTT. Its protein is CASSPGAIAGNTEAFF.

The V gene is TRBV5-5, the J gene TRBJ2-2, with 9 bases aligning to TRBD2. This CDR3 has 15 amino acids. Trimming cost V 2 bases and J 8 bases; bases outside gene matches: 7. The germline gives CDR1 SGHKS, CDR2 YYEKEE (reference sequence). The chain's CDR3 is CASSFSSGNLGELFF. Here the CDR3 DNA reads TGTGCCAGCAGCTTTTCTAGCGGGAATTTAGGGGAGCTGTTTTTT.

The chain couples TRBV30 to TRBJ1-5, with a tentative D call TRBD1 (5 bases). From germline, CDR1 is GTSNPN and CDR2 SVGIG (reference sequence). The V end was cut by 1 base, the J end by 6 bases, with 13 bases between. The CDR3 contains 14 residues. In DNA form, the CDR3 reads TGTGCCTGGAGTGCCTCATTCCAGGGTCAGCCCCAGCATTTT. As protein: CAWSASFQGQPQHF.

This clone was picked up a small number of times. This CDR3 reads CATSRDRRELGSPLHF. The CDR3 DNA is TGTGCCACCAGCAGAGATCGTCGGGAACTAGGTTCACCCCTCCACTTT. The chain combines TRBV15 with TRBJ1-6; D is undetermined. The V gene's germline CDR1 is LNHNV and CDR2 YYDKDF (reference sequence). This CDR3 spans 16 amino acids. V was shortened by 0 bases and J by 9 bases, with 15 bases between the two germline ends.

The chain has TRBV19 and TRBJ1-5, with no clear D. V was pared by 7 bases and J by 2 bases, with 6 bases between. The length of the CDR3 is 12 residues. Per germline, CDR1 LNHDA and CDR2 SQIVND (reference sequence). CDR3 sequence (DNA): TGTGCCAGTAAAACTGGCAATCAGCCCCAGCATTTT. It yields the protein CASKTGNQPQHF.

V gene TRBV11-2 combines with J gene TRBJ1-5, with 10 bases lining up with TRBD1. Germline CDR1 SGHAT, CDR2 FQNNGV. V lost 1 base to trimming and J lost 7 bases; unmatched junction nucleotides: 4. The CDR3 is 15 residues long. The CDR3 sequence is CASSLGTGGRQPQHF. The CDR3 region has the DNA TGTGCCAGCAGCTTAGGGACAGGGGGACGGCAGCCCCAGCATTTT.

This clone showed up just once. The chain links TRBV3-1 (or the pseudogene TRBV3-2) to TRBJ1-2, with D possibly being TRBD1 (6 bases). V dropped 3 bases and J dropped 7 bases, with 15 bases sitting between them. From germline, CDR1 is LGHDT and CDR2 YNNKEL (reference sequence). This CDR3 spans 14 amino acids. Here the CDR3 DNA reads TGTGCCAGCAGCCAGGGCCGACAGGTCTCTGGCTACACCTTC. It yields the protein CASSQGRQVSGYTF.